Sequencing of this T cell receptor (beta chain) was carried out in a study of cytomegalovirus exposure and HLA in healthy donors. About the research overall: From donors who were HLA-typed, an early data release held about 85 million unique TCRs.

Of note for this clone: Its antigen is undetermined.

Germline loops: CDR1 SGDLS, CDR2 YYNGEE. V shed 4 bases, J shed 4 bases, and the junction held 8 bases outside the gene matches. The CDR3 extends over 14 amino acids. This PCR relied on a set of 60 Vbeta primers and 13 Jbeta primers. TCRdb's copy holds only in-frame clones and misses some; the assay was immunoSEQ multiplex PCR. The top ten clones hold around 5% of a sample with over 200,000 clones, over 80% of them seen once. Notes on the study in general: Cytomegalovirus status was reportedly diagnosed by the classifier with high specificity and sensitivity. In vitro data verified a few CMV-associated chains as specific for CMV antigens. Other equally common chains were less clonally expanded than HLA-associated TCR beta chains, a later analysis showed.

Sequencing was performed on PBMCs. The sequence came from a middle-aged woman in good health and CMV-seropositive. The chain has TRBV9 and TRBJ2-7; 7 nucleotides match TRBD1. CDR3 in amino acids: CASSPQGNLYEQYF. In DNA form, the CDR3 reads TGTGCCAGCAGCCCACAGGGGAATCTTTACGAGCAGTACTTC.